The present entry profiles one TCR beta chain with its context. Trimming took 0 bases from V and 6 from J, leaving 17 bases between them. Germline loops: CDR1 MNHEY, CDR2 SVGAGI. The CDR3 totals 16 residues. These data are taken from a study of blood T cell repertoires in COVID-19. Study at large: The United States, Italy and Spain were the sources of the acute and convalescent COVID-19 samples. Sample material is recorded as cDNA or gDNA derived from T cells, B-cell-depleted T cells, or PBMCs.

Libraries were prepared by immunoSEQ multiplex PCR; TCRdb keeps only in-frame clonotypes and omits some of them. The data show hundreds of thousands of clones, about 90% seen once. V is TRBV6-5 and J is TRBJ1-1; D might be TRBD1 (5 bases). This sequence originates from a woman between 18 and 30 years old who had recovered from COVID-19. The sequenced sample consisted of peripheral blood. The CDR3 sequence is CASSYSTDAGLAEAFF. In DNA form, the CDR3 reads TGTGCCAGCAGTTACTCGACGGACGCGGGGCTGGCTGAAGCTTTCTTT.